The clone carrying this T cell receptor (beta chain) was recorded a few times. The antigen remains undetermined. TCRdb recomputed calls from the reads with MiXCR, one row per CDR3 protein. The data contain approximately 200,000 distinct CDR3 sequences, about 20% of them singletons. The entry originates in a study of T cell repertoires in cytomegalovirus infection. Points from the study as a whole: Ex vivo, HLA-C-restricted CMV-specific TCR beta clonotypes prevailed over the rest of the response.

CDR1 and CDR2 from the germline V gene are SEHNR and FQNEAQ (reference sequence). Trimming removed 6 bases from V and 3 bases from J, with 8 bases in between. CDR3 size: 12 residues. The clonotype was recovered from a human donor in good health (CMV status not recorded). Some clones in this sample may be carry-over from other donors' samples. Sequencing input: CD8+ T cells from PBMCs. The genes are TRBV7-9 and TRBJ1-1; D unclear. The CDR3 region has the DNA TGTGCCAGCAGACTCATACACACTGAAGCTTTCTTT. It encodes CASRLIHTEAFF.